This T cell receptor (beta chain) was profiled in a study of human T cells and chemical hapten exposure. TCRdb re-derived calls from the RACE reads in MiXCR, one entry per CDR3 protein. The repertoire consists of 65,000 to 80,000 distinct CDR3 sequences, with approximately 8.6% occurring once and the leading ten covering approximately 1.4%. This clonotype was picked up many times. CDR3 length: 13 amino acids. The germline gives CDR1 DFQATT, CDR2 SNEGSKA (reference sequence). Trimming pared 0 bases from V and 1 base from J, leaving 4 bases between. The time point was: healthy volunteer bleed at 6 weeks. Sequencing started from total RNA isolated from unfractionated whole blood.

The material sequenced was whole blood. The receptor was isolated from a male donor in good health. Some clones in this sample may be carry-over from other donors' samples. The V gene is TRBV20-1, the J gene TRBJ1-3; no reliable D call. CDR3 sequence reads: CSAREKSGNTIYF. In nucleotides, the CDR3 is TGCAGTGCTAGAGAGAAGTCTGGAAACACCATATATTTT.